The following is a TCR beta chain sequence with its context. These data originate in a study of blood T cell repertoires in COVID-19. Study in general: Some COVID-19 samples were acute and others convalescent; all came from the United States, Italy and Spain. In each case, the material was cDNA or gDNA derived from T cells, B-cell-depleted T cells, or PBMCs.

CDR1 MGHDK and CDR2 SYGVNS come from the germline V gene. This CDR3 is built from 15 residues. V dropped 6 bases and J dropped 7; count of bases not matched to a gene: 10. Original processing notes: Amplification from reference gene primers served as the basis for estimated nucleated cell counts. Clones were sequenced by immunoSEQ multiplex PCR, and TCRdb holds only the in-frame ones, with some missing. The V and J calls and clone size come from that table; D and trimming were worked out from the DNA. The table has some 25,000 clones, about 91% seen once. Sequencing used peripheral blood. This chain joins TRBV25-1 and TRBJ2-2; 8 nucleotides line up with TRBD1. The sequence derives from a man aged 70 or older with active COVID-19. The DNA of the CDR3 is TGTGCCAGCAGCCCAACAGGGGGGTACTTCGGGGAGCTGTTTTTT. Translating gives CASSPTGGYFGELFF.